The 16 T cell receptor beta chains below were found in one sample sequenced in a study of regulatory T cells in long-lasting Graves disease. Sequencing libraries for TCR beta were prepared with iRepertoire HTBI primers and Arm-PCR of CDR3 regions. Using its own MiXCR run on the multiplex PCR reads, TCRdb lists one record per CDR3 protein. This sample has approximately 490,000 distinct CDR3 sequences, with 16% found just once. Specified time point: newly diagnosed GD, antithyroid drugs for less than 3 months. Extracted PBMC RNA gave rise to the TCR library. These data are also associated with another study on T cells in Graves' hyperthyroidism and ophthalmopathy.

The sequencing used peripheral blood mononuclear cells (PBMCs), collected at new diagnosis, from a patient treated with antithyroid drugs. The receptor source for this set is a man aged 40-50 years with Graves disease.

Many counts were recorded for this clonotype. The rearrangement links TRBV28 to TRBJ1-4, with a tentative D call TRBD1 (6 bases). CDR1 is MDHEN, CDR2 SYDVKM, per germline. The CDR3 sequence is 14 residues long. Trimming removed 8 bases from V and 8 bases from J, with 18 bases in between. The CDR3 sequence: CASGISGAGEKLFF. The CDR3 DNA reads TGTGCCAGCGGAATCTCAGGGGCGGGGGAAAAACTGTTTTTT.

A few counts support this clonotype. V and J are TRBV29-1 and TRBJ2-5, with D perhaps given as TRBD1 or TRBD2 (6 bases each). The CDR3 is 12 amino acids. CDR1 is SQVTM, CDR2 ANQGSEA, per germline. V lost 7 bases, J lost 5 bases, and 14 bases lay in between. This chain's CDR3 is CSATSGAETQYF. CDR3 DNA: TGCAGCGCCACGTCGGGGGCGGAGACCCAGTACTTC.

The V gene is TRBV15, the J gene TRBJ1-6; 9 nucleotides agree with TRBD1. The V segment lost 2 bases and the J segment 9 bases; nucleotides outside the gene matches: 8. The CDR3 spans 16 residues. Germline V gene sequence: CDR1 LNHNV, CDR2 YYDKDF (reference sequence). CDR3 loop: CATSRSDRGRGSPLHF. The CDR3 nucleotides read TGTGCCACCAGCAGATCGGACAGGGGAAGGGGTTCACCCCTCCACTTT.

This clonotype was seen repeatedly, ten times or more. This chain connects TRBV6-5 to TRBJ1-6, with D uncertain. Germline loops: CDR1 MNHEY, CDR2 SVGAGI. CDR3 length equals 15 residues. The V gene lost 0 bases and the J gene lost 5 bases, with 8 bases spanning the gap. CDR3 sequence (DNA): TGTGCCAGCAGTTACTCGATTCAGAATAATTCACCCCTCCACTTT. Protein product: CASSYSIQNNSPLHF.

The table lists this clonotype with a few counts. The J gene is TRBJ2-5, the V gene TRBV4-2; 7 bases line up with TRBD2. Germline V gene data show CDR1 as LGHNA and CDR2 as YNFKEQ. The CDR3 spans 15 residues. V shed 3 bases and J 4 bases; nucleotides not matched to a gene: 8. Written as DNA, the CDR3 is TGTGCCAGCAGCCAGTCGGGGGGTGGGAGAGAGACCCAGTACTTC. It encodes CASSQSGGGRETQYF.

On this clonotype: This may stem from a read error, because a much larger clone lies one nucleotide away. The chain couples TRBV2 to TRBJ1-5; TRBD1 might be the D (5 bases). The V end was cut by 6 bases, the J end by 0 bases, with 15 bases between. CDR3 size: 16 residues. CDR1 is SNHLY, CDR2 FYNNEI, per germline. The CDR3 sequence is CASRGGTGSSNQPQHF. The CDR3 DNA reads as TGTGCCAGCAGGGGAGGTACAGGTAGTAGCAATCAGCCCCAGCATTTT.

In its sample, this clonotype was seen many times. The gene calls are TRBV28 and TRBJ2-5; D perhaps matches TRBD1 (6 bases). V lost 2 bases to trimming and J lost 1 base, with 11 bases between them. In germline, CDR1 is MDHEN, CDR2 SYDVKM. This CDR3 is 15 amino acids long. For the CDR3, the DNA is TGTGCCAGCAGTTTAACCGACAGGTTCCAAGAGACCCAGTACTTC. As protein: CASSLTDRFQETQYF.

This clonotype was seen only a few times. The CDR3 loop reads CASSSEGADNEQFF. The CDR3 bases are TGTGCCAGCAGTTCGGAGGGGGCTGACAATGAGCAGTTCTTC. V and J are TRBV12-3 or TRBV12-4 and TRBJ2-1; possible D gene TRBD1, 7 bases. V was pared by 4 bases and J by 5 bases, with 12 bases between. The CDR3 consists of 14 residues.

This clonotype was seen only a few times. This rearrangement joins TRBV20-1 to TRBJ2-7, with a tentative D call TRBD1 (6 bases). V lost 5 bases and J 5 bases, leaving 7 bases between the germline ends. The germline V gene encodes CDR1 DFQATT and CDR2 SNEGSKA (reference sequence). The CDR3 spans 10 residues. CDR3 DNA: TGCAGTGCTCGACAGGACGAGCAGTACTTC. Encoded protein: CSARQDEQYF.

The table lists this clonotype with many counts. This chain joins TRBV12-3 or TRBV12-4 and TRBJ2-7; D is possibly TRBD2 (6 bases). This CDR3 has 15 residues. V was clipped by 3 bases and J by 3 bases, with 15 bases between them. CDR3 sequence reads: CASSLGLLEGYEQYF. In DNA, the CDR3 is TGTGCCAGCAGTTTGGGACTCTTAGAAGGCTACGAGCAGTACTTC.

This clonotype was counted ten times or more. J is TRBJ1-2 and V is TRBV3-1; possible D gene TRBD1, 6 bases. The CDR3 is 13 amino acids. V lost 5 bases to trimming and J lost 8 bases, with 15 bases between them. Germline V lookup: CDR1 LGHDT, CDR2 YNNKEL (reference sequence). The chain's CDR3 is CASSSQGRLGYTF. The DNA of the CDR3 is TGTGCCAGCAGCTCACAGGGTCGTTTGGGCTACACCTTC.

The table lists this clonotype with a few counts. The rearrangement links TRBV7-9 to TRBJ2-6; either TRBD1 or TRBD2 may supply D (5 bases each). Germline loops: CDR1 SEHNR, CDR2 FQNEAQ (reference sequence). The CDR3 totals 16 residues. V dropped 5 bases and J dropped 5 bases, with 16 bases sitting between them. CDR3 amino acids: CASSGRDGRWANVLTF. The CDR3 region has the DNA TGTGCCAGCAGCGGCCGGGACGGTCGCTGGGCCAACGTCCTGACTTTC.

This clonotype was picked up a small number of times. The genes are TRBV19 and TRBJ2-7; 7 bases agree with TRBD2. Germline V gene data show CDR1 as LNHDA and CDR2 as SQIVND (reference sequence). With 6 bases clipped from V and 4 bases from J, the junction kept 9 bases outside the gene matches. CDR3 length: 14 amino acids. CDR3 DNA sequence: TGTGCCAGTAGGGGGCCTAGCGGAGGGTACGAGCAGTACTTC. This sequence encodes CASRGPSGGYEQYF.

This clonotype was detected ten times or more. This rearrangement joins TRBV20-1 to TRBJ1-1; weak D call: TRBD1 (5 bases). V shed 3 bases and J shed 3 bases, with 20 bases lying between them. CDR3 length: 16 residues. Germline assignment: CDR1 DFQATT and CDR2 SNEGSKA (reference sequence). CDR3 in amino acids: CSARELVSGGDTEAFF. The DNA for the CDR3 is TGCAGTGCTAGGGAGCTTGTTTCGGGGGGTGACACTGAAGCTTTCTTT.

This clonotype turned up a few times. V usage is TRBV29-1 and J usage is TRBJ2-1, with D possibly matching TRBD2 (6 bases). Germline V lookup: CDR1 SQVTM, CDR2 ANQGSEA. V dropped 3 bases and J dropped 0 bases, with 12 bases sitting between them. This CDR3 is built from 15 residues. In DNA form, the CDR3 reads TGCAGCGTTGAGGTAACCGGGAGCTCCTACAATGAGCAGTTCTTC. It yields the protein CSVEVTGSSYNEQFF.

This clonotype occurred a few times. The J gene is TRBJ2-3, the V gene TRBV20-1, with 7 bases identical to TRBD1. J gave up 1 base and V 4 bases, and 5 bases lay outside the gene matches. The CDR3 contains 14 residues. Germline CDR1 is DFQATT and CDR2 is SNEGSKA (reference sequence). The CDR3 reads CSATSTGRTDTQYF. Written as DNA, the CDR3 is TGCAGTGCTACGTCGACAGGGCGCACAGATACGCAGTATTTT.